One TCR beta chain is described in this entry. What this receptor recognizes is not known. Base qualities were left out, and no much larger clone turns up one base away. Using the deep immunoSEQ assay, TCR CDR3 regions were amplified from genomic DNA by multiplex PCR. For each cell subset, the extracted genomic DNA was distributed evenly across all wells of several immunoSEQ 96-well plates, and each plate served as one replicate. For sorted subsets, approximately 200 ng of genomic DNA, equivalent to some 30,000 T cell genomes, went into each replicate PCR. The purified libraries were quantified using a Qubit 3.0 fluorometer, sized with a Bioanalyzer 2100, and then quantified again using the KAPA Library Quantification kit. Every immunoSEQ 96-well plate was sequenced on a separate single-read 150-cycle Illumina NextSeq 550 flow cell. The paper's data handling went like this. Because only junctional sequences without quality scores were contained in the immunoSEQ output, filtering matching that applied to full-length reads could not be performed. To assign V/J genes and CDR3, sequences were annotated against IMGT germline references using PyIR, a Python wrapper for IgBLAST v1.9. Reads were filtered out if the reads had weak V/J assignments (E-value above 1e-6), no CDR3, stop codons, out-of-frame junctions, or ambiguous translated residues. V3J clonotypes were defined as sequences sharing an identical inferred V gene, J gene, and CDR3 amino acid sequence. Percentage overlap between repertoires was computed as shared unique clonotypes divided by the size of the smaller repertoire. RTK rarefaction, the Chao1 estimator, and Recon v2.1 estimates of unobserved clonotypes were used to assess repertoire richness. Generation probabilities were computed with OLGA for all TCRbeta clonotypes obtained by the gDNA method from four donors. TCRdb obtained this table from immuneACCESS and retained in-frame rearrangements with V and J assigned. These tables miss some clones; where compared with another copy, unresolved V genes account for less than half of the shortfall, and the remainder is unexplained. Clonal size and the V and J genes are those of that table, whereas D and trimming came from the DNA. Within this sample are about 2,200,000 clones, with 93% of them counted one time only. The biggest ten clones account for roughly 1.7% of the sample.

The data belong to a study of shared clonotypes between healthy human individuals (dated by TCRdb to the early 2020s). Background on the whole study: The cohort comprised a couple of women and a few men aged 18 to 49 years. Blood TCR repertoires of roughly five healthy adults were deeply sequenced to estimate repertoire size and the extent of clonotype sharing between individuals. To increase sequencing depth and limit assay-specific biases, different laboratories used diverse techniques to prepare libraries and sequence TCR repertoires. Per donor, leukapheresis produced somewhere between about 0.94 and 9 billion PBMCs. For each donor, three plates each were used for CD4 naive and CD4 memory, two plates were used for CD8 naive, and one plate was used for CD8 memory.

For the CD8 naive samples, CD45RO-negative cells were positively selected for CCR7, yielding a CD45RA+CCR7+ population from which TemRA cells were excluded. Healthy HIV-negative adults with no recently reported acute infections or vaccinations were included as donors. Every donor was a Caucasian adult residing in Nashville, Tennessee, USA. After blood collection by leukapheresis, PBMCs were isolated using Ficoll-Histopaque density gradient centrifugation and then cryopreserved in the vapor phase of liquid nitrogen. Analytical flow cytometry was used to check the purity and quantity of every magnetically sorted T cell population. Genomic DNA was isolated from each sorted fraction and quantified by UV absorbance on a Nanodrop 2000c. The CDR3 sequence holds 17 residues, the cysteine and phenylalanine included. Only the CDR3 region is kept as DNA, spanning 51 bases read in frame from base 1. Per the germline V gene, SGHRS is the CDR1 and YFSETQ is the CDR2. Trimming removed 5 bases from V and 6 bases from J; the gene matches leave 18 bases unexplained.

Paper-wide results and their limitations: Larger estimated clonotype richness was generally found for naive subsets than for memory subsets. Rarefaction of sorted-subset datasets indicated incomplete sequencing despite the large sequencing depth. Compared with non-shared clonotypes, the clonotypes found in all four sorted-subset donors had higher generation probabilities. Sampling was restricted to blood, and TCR repertoires in tissues likely differ from the TCR repertoires found in blood. When a few donors were compared, the shared fraction of clonotypes was around 5% for naive CD4, approximately 3.5% for naive CD8, roughly 2.5% for memory CD4, and 0.35% to 0.5% for memory CD8. Pairwise subsampling led to the expectation that sequencing depth would affect the degree of clonotype sharing among donors. The small number of donors limited the genetic and exposure-history diversity represented.

The sequence was collected from a man younger than 35 in good health. Some clones in this sample may be carry-over from other donors' samples. This receptor chain uses TRBV5-1 and TRBJ2-5; TRBD2 lines up with 8 middle nucleotides. The specimen was naive CD8+ T cells from PBMCs. The sample's cell subset or site label, decoded: CD45RA+CCR7+. Read as DNA, the sequence is TGCGCCAGCAGTCTCGGACCGGGTAGTCCGGGGGGGAAGACCCAGTACTTC. Its protein product is CASSLGPGSPGGKTQYF.